A selection of T cell receptor beta chains follows, all from one sample in a study of cytomegalovirus exposure and HLA in healthy donors. Clones were read by immunoSEQ multiplex PCR, and TCRdb kept only the in-frame ones, dropping some. The sample has roughly 200,000 clones; less than 85% are singletons. The material sequenced was PBMCs. Receptors were obtained from a girl aged 5 to 17 in good health and CMV-seropositive. CDR3s include the opening cysteine and the closing phenylalanine or tryptophan. Fields, in order: CDR3 DNA, CDR3 protein, D gene, J gene, V gene, clone size. D genes are given only for firm matches. Only some rows state a clone size, as once, few, many or a class for expanded clones.

CDR3nt: TGTGCCAGCAGTGAAGCGCTTAGGGGCGACGAGCAGTACTTC; CDR3aa: CASSEALRGDEQYF; d_gene: .; j_gene: TRBJ2-7; v_gene: TRBV6-1; abundance: .
CDR3nt: TGTGCCAGTAGTATGGAAGCGGGTTACACCAATGAGCAGTTCTTC; CDR3aa: CASSMEAGYTNEQFF; d_gene: .; j_gene: TRBJ2-1; v_gene: TRBV19; abundance: .
CDR3nt: TGTGCCAGCAGTGAGAGCGGGGGGGCATCCAATGAGCAGTTCTTC; CDR3aa: CASSESGGASNEQFF; d_gene: TRBD2; j_gene: TRBJ2-1; v_gene: TRBV6-4; abundance: .
CDR3nt: TGTGCCAGCAGCTCTGTTCAGGGTTCACACCAGCCCCAGCATTTT; CDR3aa: CASSSVQGSHQPQHF; d_gene: .; j_gene: TRBJ1-5; v_gene: TRBV6-1; abundance: .
CDR3nt: TGTGCCAGCAGCTTAGGAGGGACTAGCCTCTACAATGAGCAGTTCTTC; CDR3aa: CASSLGGTSLYNEQFF; d_gene: TRBD2; j_gene: TRBJ2-1; v_gene: TRBV11-3; abundance: .
CDR3nt: TGTGCCAGCAGCTTAGAATCGGGGTGGAACACTGAAGCTTTCTTT; CDR3aa: CASSLESGWNTEAFF; d_gene: .; j_gene: TRBJ1-1; v_gene: TRBV7-2; abundance: .
CDR3nt: TGTGCCAGCAGCTTGACAGGAGCCACGTATGGCTACACCTTC; CDR3aa: CASSLTGATYGYTF; d_gene: .; j_gene: TRBJ1-2; v_gene: TRBV7-2; abundance: .
CDR3nt: TGTGCCAGCTCGTCAGGACAGGGAAGTTCACCCCTCCACTTT; CDR3aa: CASSSGQGSSPLHF; d_gene: TRBD1; j_gene: TRBJ1-6; v_gene: TRBV18; abundance: .
CDR3nt: TGTGCCAGCACAAGACAGATGAACGAGCAGTACTTC; CDR3aa: CASTRQMNEQYF; d_gene: .; j_gene: TRBJ2-7; v_gene: TRBV2; abundance: .
CDR3nt: TGTGCCAGCAGTTCGACAGGGAAAGGAGGCACCGGGGAGCTGTTTTTT; CDR3aa: CASSSTGKGGTGELFF; d_gene: TRBD1; j_gene: TRBJ2-2; v_gene: TRBV6-6; abundance: .
CDR3nt: TGTGCCAGCAGCTCGGGACAGGGTAATCTCTATGGCTACACCTTC; CDR3aa: CASSSGQGNLYGYTF; d_gene: TRBD1; j_gene: TRBJ1-2; v_gene: TRBV7-2; abundance: .
CDR3nt: TGTGCCAGCAGCCCGGGACAGGGGTTACCCCTCCACTTT; CDR3aa: CASSPGQGLPLHF; d_gene: TRBD1; j_gene: TRBJ1-6; v_gene: TRBV5-6; abundance: .
CDR3nt: TGCGCCAGCAGCCAAGGGTTAGCGGGGGGGACCTCTGGGGCCAACGTCCTGACTTTC; CDR3aa: CASSQGLAGGTSGANVLTF; d_gene: TRBD2; j_gene: TRBJ2-6; v_gene: TRBV4-3; abundance: few
CDR3nt: TGTGCCGGCAGCGTGGGGGGTTATGGCTACACCTTC; CDR3aa: CAGSVGGYGYTF; d_gene: .; j_gene: TRBJ1-2; v_gene: TRBV9; abundance: .
CDR3nt: TGTGCCTGGACCCGTAGCGGGGCCCGCACAGATACGCAGTATTTT; CDR3aa: CAWTRSGARTDTQYF; d_gene: TRBD2; j_gene: TRBJ2-3; v_gene: TRBV30; abundance: few
CDR3nt: TGTGCCAGTAGAGGGACAGGGGGCTACGAGCAGTACTTC; CDR3aa: CASRGTGGYEQYF; d_gene: TRBD1; j_gene: TRBJ2-7; v_gene: TRBV19; abundance: .
CDR3nt: TGTGCCAGCAGCGCCCCAAGCAAAAACAATGAGCAGTTCTTC; CDR3aa: CASSAPSKNNEQFF; d_gene: .; j_gene: TRBJ2-1; v_gene: TRBV9; abundance: .
CDR3nt: TGTGCCAGCTCACCTAGCGGGGGCCCAAACAATGAGCAGTTCTTC; CDR3aa: CASSPSGGPNNEQFF; d_gene: TRBD2; j_gene: TRBJ2-1; v_gene: TRBV18; abundance: .
CDR3nt: TGTGCCAGCAGCCAAGAGGCTAGCGGGGTGACAGATACGCAGTATTTT; CDR3aa: CASSQEASGVTDTQYF; d_gene: TRBD2; j_gene: TRBJ2-3; v_gene: TRBV4-2; abundance: .
CDR3nt: TGCGCCAGCTCAGAGGTGGCGTGGGAGACCCAGTACTTC; CDR3aa: CASSEVAWETQYF; d_gene: .; j_gene: TRBJ2-5; v_gene: TRBV10-2; abundance: few
CDR3nt: TGTGCCAGCAGTCCGGGAACAAACTACAATGAGCAGTTCTTC; CDR3aa: CASSPGTNYNEQFF; d_gene: .; j_gene: TRBJ2-1; v_gene: TRBV6-4; abundance: .
CDR3nt: TGTGCCAGCAGCGCCCCGGATCAGCCCCAGCATTTT; CDR3aa: CASSAPDQPQHF; d_gene: .; j_gene: TRBJ1-5; v_gene: TRBV7-2; abundance: few
CDR3nt: TGCGCCAGCAGCCTCCAGCTAGCGGATACGCAGTATTTT; CDR3aa: CASSLQLADTQYF; d_gene: .; j_gene: TRBJ2-3; v_gene: TRBV5-1; abundance: .
CDR3nt: TGTGCCAGCAGCTTCGATGGTTTCAGCGTGAACACTGAAGCTTTCTTT; CDR3aa: CASSFDGFSVNTEAFF; d_gene: .; j_gene: TRBJ1-1; v_gene: TRBV5-6; abundance: once
CDR3nt: TGTGCCAGCAGCCAAGGTAATAGCGGGGGAGATACGCAGTATTTT; CDR3aa: CASSQGNSGGDTQYF; d_gene: TRBD2; j_gene: TRBJ2-3; v_gene: TRBV4-2; abundance: .
CDR3nt: TGCGCCAGCAGCTTGAGCGGGGACCGGCAGCCCCAGCATTTT; CDR3aa: CASSLSGDRQPQHF; d_gene: .; j_gene: TRBJ1-5; v_gene: TRBV5-1; abundance: .
CDR3nt: TGTGCCAGCAGTTCAGCGGTAGCGGGGGCCCGATTCACAGATACGCAGTATTTT; CDR3aa: CASSSAVAGARFTDTQYF; d_gene: TRBD2; j_gene: TRBJ2-3; v_gene: TRBV27; abundance: .
CDR3nt: TGTGCCAGCAGCTTGGCCTCTGGCAACACCATATATTTT; CDR3aa: CASSLASGNTIYF; d_gene: .; j_gene: TRBJ1-3; v_gene: TRBV5-4; abundance: .
CDR3nt: TGTGCCAGCACCTCCCCTCGACTAGCGGGGGGCCAAGAGACCCAGTACTTC; CDR3aa: CASTSPRLAGGQETQYF; d_gene: TRBD2; j_gene: TRBJ2-5; v_gene: TRBV11-3; abundance: .
CDR3nt: TGTGCCAGCAGCGCAAGCTTCAGGGGCGAGCAGTACTTC; CDR3aa: CASSASFRGEQYF; d_gene: .; j_gene: TRBJ2-7; v_gene: TRBV9; abundance: once
CDR3nt: TGTGCCAGCAGCTTGGGGACAGGAGAAATGAACACTGAAGCTTTCTTT; CDR3aa: CASSLGTGEMNTEAFF; d_gene: TRBD1; j_gene: TRBJ1-1; v_gene: TRBV7-2; abundance: once
CDR3nt: TGTGCCAGTAGTATTTCGGGGGGGCACGGCACAGATACGCAGTATTTT; CDR3aa: CASSISGGHGTDTQYF; d_gene: TRBD2; j_gene: TRBJ2-3; v_gene: TRBV19; abundance: few
CDR3nt: TGTGCCAGCAGTGAACTGGAGGACAGGGGACCCGAGCAGTACTTC; CDR3aa: CASSELEDRGPEQYF; d_gene: TRBD1; j_gene: TRBJ2-7; v_gene: TRBV2; abundance: few
CDR3nt: TGTGCCAGCAGTTACAGCGGGGATCGGGAAGCTTTCTTT; CDR3aa: CASSYSGDREAFF; d_gene: .; j_gene: TRBJ1-1; v_gene: TRBV6-5; abundance: once
CDR3nt: TGTGCCAGCAGTTACGAGGGAAAGCTTACCTACAATGAGCAGTTCTTC; CDR3aa: CASSYEGKLTYNEQFF; d_gene: .; j_gene: TRBJ2-1; v_gene: TRBV6-6; abundance: .
CDR3nt: TGTGCCAGCAGTCACTTAGAATGGGGGGCCAACGTCCTGACTTTC; CDR3aa: CASSHLEWGANVLTF; d_gene: .; j_gene: TRBJ2-6; v_gene: TRBV6-6; abundance: .
CDR3nt: TGCGCCAGCAGCTTGGCAGGAGGGGTCGAAGAGACCCAGTACTTC; CDR3aa: CASSLAGGVEETQYF; d_gene: .; j_gene: TRBJ2-5; v_gene: TRBV5-1; abundance: .
CDR3nt: TGCAGCGTTGAGATGAGGGAGAACGGTGAAGCTTTCTTT; CDR3aa: CSVEMRENGEAFF; d_gene: .; j_gene: TRBJ1-1; v_gene: TRBV29-1; abundance: .
CDR3nt: TGTGCCAGCAGTCGAGACGGAGCTAACTATGGCTACACCTTC; CDR3aa: CASSRDGANYGYTF; d_gene: .; j_gene: TRBJ1-2; v_gene: TRBV7-9; abundance: .
CDR3nt: TGTGCCAGCTCCCGGGACAGTGCAACTAATGAAAAACTGTTTTTT; CDR3aa: CASSRDSATNEKLFF; d_gene: TRBD1; j_gene: TRBJ1-4; v_gene: TRBV6-5; abundance: .
CDR3nt: TGTGCCACCGGGGCGCTTTTGACAGGGGGGAATCAGCCCCAGCATTTT; CDR3aa: CATGALLTGGNQPQHF; d_gene: TRBD1; j_gene: TRBJ1-5; v_gene: TRBV10-3; abundance: .
CDR3nt: TGTGCCAGCAGCTTAGACTTTCTCACTGAAGCTTTCTTT; CDR3aa: CASSLDFLTEAFF; d_gene: .; j_gene: TRBJ1-1; v_gene: TRBV7-2; abundance: .